This T cell receptor (beta chain) was identified during a study of blood T cells in healthy people across ages. Study-level points and caveats: CMV infection status of these donors was not known.

This CDR3 has 15 amino acids. V was clipped by 5 bases and J by 7 bases, with 17 bases between them. The germline V gene has CDR1 MNHEY and CDR2 SMNVEV (reference sequence). Every sample yielded at least 6.5 million isolated PBMCs. This clonotype was counted a few times. Antigen unknown. A second PCR, run for roughly 7 to 12 cycles, used a sample-barcoded 5' primer plus a J-beta primer mix. Every cDNA molecule bore a tag from a template-switch adaptor containing 12 random nucleotides. CDR3-containing paired-end reads numbering at least 2.5 million came from each sample. MiXCR was run by TCRdb on the 5' RACE reads, yielding one entry per CDR3 protein. Of around 1,000,000 distinct CDR3 sequences listed, more than 30% are singletons.

This receptor was taken from a man between 18 and 29 years old in good health. The chain recombines TRBV27 with TRBJ1-4; tentatively, D is TRBD1 (6 bases). Sequenced: blood. CDR3 bases: TGTGCCAGCAGTCGGGACACCTCCGGAGGTGAAAAACTGTTTTTT. It is translated as CASSRDTSGGEKLFF.